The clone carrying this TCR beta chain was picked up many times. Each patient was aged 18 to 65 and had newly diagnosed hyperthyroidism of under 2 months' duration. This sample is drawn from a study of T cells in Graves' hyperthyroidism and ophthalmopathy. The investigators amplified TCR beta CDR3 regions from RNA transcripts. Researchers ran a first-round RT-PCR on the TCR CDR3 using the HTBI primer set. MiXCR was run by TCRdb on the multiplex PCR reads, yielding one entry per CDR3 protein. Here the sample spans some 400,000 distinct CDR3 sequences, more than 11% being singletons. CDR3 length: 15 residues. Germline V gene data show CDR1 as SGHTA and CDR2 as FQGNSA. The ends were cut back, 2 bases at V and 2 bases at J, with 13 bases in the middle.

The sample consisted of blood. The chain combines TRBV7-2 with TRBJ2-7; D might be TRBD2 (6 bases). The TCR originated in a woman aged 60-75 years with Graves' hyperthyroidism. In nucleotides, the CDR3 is TGTGCCAGCAGCTTAAGGGAACGGACTACCTACGAGCAGTACTTC. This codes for CASSLRERTTYEQYF.